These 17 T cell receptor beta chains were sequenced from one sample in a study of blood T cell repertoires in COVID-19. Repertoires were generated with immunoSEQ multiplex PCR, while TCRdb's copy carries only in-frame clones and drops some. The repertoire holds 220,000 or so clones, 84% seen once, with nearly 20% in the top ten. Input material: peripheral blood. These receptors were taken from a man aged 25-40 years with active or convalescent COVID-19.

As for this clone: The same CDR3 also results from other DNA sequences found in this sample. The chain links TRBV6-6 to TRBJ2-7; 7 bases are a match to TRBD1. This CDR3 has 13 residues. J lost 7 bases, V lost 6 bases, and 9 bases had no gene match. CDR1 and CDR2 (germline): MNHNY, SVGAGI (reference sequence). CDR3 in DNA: TGTGCCAGCAGCACCGGGACAGCCAGAGAGCAGTACTTC. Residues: CASSTGTAREQYF.

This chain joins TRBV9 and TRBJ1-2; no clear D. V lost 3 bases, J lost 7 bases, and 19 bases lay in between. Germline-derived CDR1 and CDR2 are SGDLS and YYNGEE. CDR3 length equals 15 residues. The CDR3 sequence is CASSGGGGPSGGYTF. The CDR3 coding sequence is TGTGCCAGCAGCGGGGGTGGCGGGCCTTCTGGTGGCTACACCTTC.

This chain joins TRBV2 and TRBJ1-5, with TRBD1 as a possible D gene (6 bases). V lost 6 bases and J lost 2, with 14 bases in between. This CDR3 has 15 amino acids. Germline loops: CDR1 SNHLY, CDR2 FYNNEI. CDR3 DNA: TGTGCCAGCAGGGGGGACACAATAGGCAATCAGCCCCAGCATTTT. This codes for CASRGDTIGNQPQHF. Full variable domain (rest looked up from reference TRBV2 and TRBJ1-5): EPEVTQTPSHQVTQMGQEVILRCVPISNHLYFYWYRQILGQKVEFLVSFYNNEISEKSEIFDDQFSVERPDGSNFTLKIRSTKLEDSAMYFCASRGDTIGNQPQHFGDGTRLSIL.

CDR3 in amino acids: CASGSGRTTQETQYF. The CDR3 region has the DNA TGTGCCAGTGGAAGCGGGAGGACCACTCAAGAGACCCAGTACTTC. This chain joins TRBV6-5 and TRBJ2-5; 9 bases map to TRBD2. V trimming: 9 bases; J trimming: 2 bases; junction bases outside the gene matches: 10. The CDR3 covers 15 residues. The germline V gene encodes CDR1 MNHEY and CDR2 SVGAGI.

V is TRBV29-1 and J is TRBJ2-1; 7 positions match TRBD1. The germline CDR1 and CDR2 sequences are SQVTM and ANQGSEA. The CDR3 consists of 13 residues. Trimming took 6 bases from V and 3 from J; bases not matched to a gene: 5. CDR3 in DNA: TGCAGCGTGGGCCGGGACAGCTACAATGAGCAGTTCTTC. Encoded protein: CSVGRDSYNEQFF.

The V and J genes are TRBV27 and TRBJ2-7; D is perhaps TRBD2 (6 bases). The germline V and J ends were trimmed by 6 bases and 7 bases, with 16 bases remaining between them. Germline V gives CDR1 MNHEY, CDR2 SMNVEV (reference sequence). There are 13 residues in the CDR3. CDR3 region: CASRPGVTREQYF. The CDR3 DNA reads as TGTGCCAGCAGACCGGGGGTAACTCGGGAGCAGTACTTC.

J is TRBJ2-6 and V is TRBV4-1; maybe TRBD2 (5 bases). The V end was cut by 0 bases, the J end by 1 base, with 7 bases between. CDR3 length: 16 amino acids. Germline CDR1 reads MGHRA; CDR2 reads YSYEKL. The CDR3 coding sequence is TGCGCCAGCAGCCAAGAAGCGGCGTCTGGGGCCAACGTCCTGACTTTC. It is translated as CASSQEAASGANVLTF.

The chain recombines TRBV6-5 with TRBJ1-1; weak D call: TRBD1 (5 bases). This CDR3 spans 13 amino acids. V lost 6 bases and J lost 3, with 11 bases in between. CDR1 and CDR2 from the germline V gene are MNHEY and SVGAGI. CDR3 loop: CASSQGSHTEAFF. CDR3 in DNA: TGTGCCAGCAGCCAGGGTTCTCACACTGAAGCTTTCTTT.

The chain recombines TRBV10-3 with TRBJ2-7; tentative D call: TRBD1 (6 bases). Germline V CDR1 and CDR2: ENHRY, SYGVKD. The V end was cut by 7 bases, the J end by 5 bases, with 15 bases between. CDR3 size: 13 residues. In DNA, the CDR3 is TGTGCCATCAACCCCAGGGGTAACGACGAGCAGTACTTC. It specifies CAINPRGNDEQYF.

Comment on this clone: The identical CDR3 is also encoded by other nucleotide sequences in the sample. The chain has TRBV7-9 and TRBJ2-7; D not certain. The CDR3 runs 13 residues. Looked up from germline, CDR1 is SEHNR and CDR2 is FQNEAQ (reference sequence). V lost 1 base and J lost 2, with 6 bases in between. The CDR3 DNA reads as TGTGCCAGCAGCTTAGGGGCAACCTACGAGCAGTACTTC. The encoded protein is CASSLGATYEQYF.

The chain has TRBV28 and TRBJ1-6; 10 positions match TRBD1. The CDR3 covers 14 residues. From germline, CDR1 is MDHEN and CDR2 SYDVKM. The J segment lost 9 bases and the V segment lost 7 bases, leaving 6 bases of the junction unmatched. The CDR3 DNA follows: TGTGCCAGCAACCCGGACAGGGGGACTTCACCCCTCCACTTT. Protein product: CASNPDRGTSPLHF.

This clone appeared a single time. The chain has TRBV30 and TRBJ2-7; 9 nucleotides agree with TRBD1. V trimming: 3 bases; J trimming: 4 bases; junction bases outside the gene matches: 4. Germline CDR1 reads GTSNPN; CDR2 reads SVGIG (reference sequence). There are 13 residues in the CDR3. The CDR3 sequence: CAWSTGGRYEQYF. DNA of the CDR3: TGTGCCTGGAGCACAGGGGGCAGATACGAGCAGTACTTC.

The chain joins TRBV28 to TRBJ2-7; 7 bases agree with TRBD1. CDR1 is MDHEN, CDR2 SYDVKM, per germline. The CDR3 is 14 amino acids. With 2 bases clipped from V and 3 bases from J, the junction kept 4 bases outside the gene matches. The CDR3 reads CASSLDRAVYEQYF. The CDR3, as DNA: TGTGCCAGCAGTTTAGACAGGGCGGTCTACGAGCAGTACTTC.

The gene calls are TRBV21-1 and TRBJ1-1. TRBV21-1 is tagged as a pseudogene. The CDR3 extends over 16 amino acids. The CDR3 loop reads CASRLSLATLRTEAFF. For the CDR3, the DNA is TGTGCCAGCAGATTAAGCTTAGCTACACTTCGCACTGAAGCTTTCTTT.

CDR3 amino acids: CASSEIRQGITMNTEAFF. Written as DNA, the CDR3 is TGTGCCAGCAGTGAAATCCGACAGGGAATTACCATGAACACTGAAGCTTTCTTT. This chain links TRBV28 with TRBJ1-1; 7 bases are a match to TRBD1. This CDR3 contains 18 residues. V dropped 5 bases and J dropped 0; count of bases not matched to a gene: 15. The germline V gene has CDR1 MDHEN and CDR2 SYDVKM.

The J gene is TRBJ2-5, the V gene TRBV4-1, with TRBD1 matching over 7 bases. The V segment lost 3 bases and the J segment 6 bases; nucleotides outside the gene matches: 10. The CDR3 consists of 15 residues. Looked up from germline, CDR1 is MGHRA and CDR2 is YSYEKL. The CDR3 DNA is TGCGCCAGCAGCCACGAAGACAGGGAAAAAAAGACCCAGTACTTC. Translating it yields CASSHEDREKKTQYF.

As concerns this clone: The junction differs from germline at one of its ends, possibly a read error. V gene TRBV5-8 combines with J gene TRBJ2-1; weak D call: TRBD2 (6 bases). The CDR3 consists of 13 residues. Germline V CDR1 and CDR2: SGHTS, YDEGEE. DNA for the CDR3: TGTGCCACCAGCCTTGGGGGGTACAATGAGCAGTTCTTC. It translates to CATSLGGYNEQFF.